The following is a T cell receptor beta chain sequence with its context. Clones were sequenced by immunoSEQ multiplex PCR, and TCRdb holds only the in-frame ones, with some missing. The repertoire holds over 100,000 clones, with 80% to 90% as singletons. V gave up 3 bases and J gave up 4 bases; unmatched junction bases: 6. This CDR3 region has 16 residues. Germline V gene lookup returns CDR1 ENHRY and CDR2 SYGVKD. The record originates from a study of OX40 agonist ivuxolimab in advanced cancers. On the study more broadly: Prior therapy, whether anti-PD-1, anti-PD-L1 or anti-CTLA-4, was allowed, and about 39% had some.

This rearrangement joins TRBV10-3 to TRBJ1-1; 12 bases map to TRBD1. Source: CD4+ or CD8+ T cells sorted from blood, taken in a trial of the OX40 agonist ivuxolimab. This clonotype was obtained from an adult with an advanced solid tumor such as melanoma, head and neck, liver or kidney cancer. The CDR3 DNA sequence: TGTGCCATCAGTGATCCTGGGACAGGGGGCAGCACTGAAGCTTTCTTT. This sequence encodes CAISDPGTGGSTEAFF.